These 27 T cell receptor beta chains came from one sample sequenced in a study of brain metastases from non-small cell lung cancer. TCRdb's table, derived via immunoSEQ multiplex PCR, lists solely in-frame clones and lacks some. The table lists 2,000 or so clones, under 95% of them singletons, with about 3.3% in the top ten. Input material: primary lung tumor tissue. These receptors all come from a donor at least 40 years old with non-small cell lung cancer.

This clone was observed a single time. V and J are TRBV28 and TRBJ1-5, with D tentatively TRBD1 (5 bases). The germline CDR1 and CDR2 sequences are MDHEN and SYDVKM. This CDR3 has 17 amino acids. Trimming stripped 6 bases from V and 2 bases from J, with 20 bases between. Here the CDR3 DNA reads TGTGCCAGCAGAAACGCGTGGGGGACTACACGCAATCAGCCCCAGCATTTT. Its protein product is CASRNAWGTTRNQPQHF. Supplemented by reference TRBV28 and TRBJ1-5, the full variable domain reads DVKVTQSSRYLVKRTGEKVFLECVQDMDHENMFWYRQDPGLGLRLIYFSYDVKMKEKGDIPEGYSVSREKKERFSLILESASTNQTSMYLCASRNAWGTTRNQPQHFGDGTRLSIL.

Points on this clone: One end of the junction fails to match germline, which may point to a read error. This rearrangement joins TRBV5-5 to TRBJ1-4; tentative D call: TRBD1 (5 bases). The CDR3 length is 13 residues. The germline CDR1 and CDR2 sequences are SGHKS and YYEKEE (reference sequence). CDR3 in amino acids: CASTRAPNEKLFF. Written as DNA, the CDR3 is TGTGCCAGCACCAGGGCGCCTAATGAAAAATTGTTTTTT.

The chain links TRBV19 to TRBJ1-5, with D possibly TRBD1 on 5 matching bases. Germline CDR1 reads LNHDA; CDR2 reads SQIVND (reference sequence). The V end lost 5 bases, the J end lost 7 bases, and 12 bases lay between the germline ends. The CDR3 is made up of 13 amino acids. In DNA form, the CDR3 reads TGTGCCAGTAGTGTGGGGGTGGGCCAGCCCCAGCATTTT. Translation gives CASSVGVGQPQHF.

With respect to this clone: The junction departs from the called germline gene at one end, perhaps through a read error. The same CDR3 is also encoded by other DNA sequences in this sample. CDR3 in DNA: TGTGCTAGCAGCCGGAACAGGGGGCGCGGTTCGAATTCACCCCTCCACTTT. The encoded protein is CASSRNRGRGSNSPLHF. The rearrangement links TRBV9 to TRBJ1-6; 9 nucleotides align to TRBD1. The CDR3 runs to 17 residues. The V gene's germline CDR1 is SGDLS and CDR2 YYNGEE.

The V call is TRBV4-1, the J call TRBJ1-3, with a weak D call TRBD1 (6 bases). V was pared by 7 bases and J by 0 bases, with 16 bases between. The CDR3 totals 16 residues. Germline V gene sequence: CDR1 MGHRA, CDR2 YSYEKL. CDR3 in amino acids: CASKVSGHYSGNTIYF. The DNA of the CDR3 is TGCGCCAGCAAGGTCTCGGGACACTACTCTGGAAACACCATATATTTT.

This sequence joins TRBV6-2 or TRBV6-3 and TRBJ1-1, with TRBD1 as a possible D gene (5 bases). V was trimmed by 0 bases and J by 0 bases, leaving 17 bases between them. The CDR3 is 18 amino acids. Germline V gene lookup returns CDR1 MNHEY and CDR2 SVGEGT. The DNA of the CDR3 is TGTGCCAGCAGTTACTCGATCTTCGCAGGGCAGGTGAACACTGAAGCTTTCTTT. Encoded protein: CASSYSIFAGQVNTEAFF.

The chain links TRBV3-1 (or the pseudogene TRBV3-2) to TRBJ2-5; 9 bases line up with TRBD2. CDR3 length equals 16 residues. V shed 1 base and J 2 bases; nucleotides not matched to a gene: 5. Germline CDR1 and CDR2: LGHDT and YNNKEL (reference sequence). Here the CDR3 reads CASSQAPTSGQETQYF. In DNA form, the CDR3 reads TGTGCCAGCAGCCAAGCCCCGACTAGCGGTCAAGAGACCCAGTACTTC.

The J gene is TRBJ2-3, the V gene TRBV10-2; 8 nucleotides match TRBD2. CDR1 and CDR2 from the germline V gene are WSHSY and SAAADI. CDR3 length equals 15 residues. Losses at the gene ends were 6 bases for V and 1 base for J; bases not matched to a gene: 6. CDR3 sequence (DNA): TGCGCCAGCAGGGAAAGCGGGAGCGGCACAGATACGCAGTATTTT. This translates into CASRESGSGTDTQYF.

This chain connects TRBV12-3 or TRBV12-4 to TRBJ2-7, with 8 bases identical to TRBD2. V lost 4 bases and J lost 9; bases outside the gene matches: 5. This CDR3 spans 12 amino acids. The CDR3 coding sequence is TGTGCCAGCAGTTCTACTAGCGGTTGGCAGTACTTC. Its translation: CASSSTSGWQYF.

The chain joins TRBV4-1 to TRBJ1-3; TRBD1 might be the D (5 bases). The CDR3 loop spans 13 amino acids. Per the germline V gene, CDR1 is MGHRA and CDR2 is YSYEKL. Trimming stripped 2 bases from V and 7 bases from J, with 9 bases between. In DNA form, the CDR3 reads TGCGCCAGCAGCCAATTGGGGCTGAACACCATATATTTT. This translates into CASSQLGLNTIYF.

The V gene is TRBV7-2, the J gene TRBJ2-1; D might be TRBD1 (6 bases). This CDR3 contains 14 residues. CDR1 is SGHTA, CDR2 FQGNSA, per germline. V gave up 2 bases and J gave up 4 bases, with 9 bases separating them. The CDR3 DNA sequence: TGTGCCAGCAGCTTACCAGGGGTTTACAATGAGCAGTTCTTC. This gives the protein CASSLPGVYNEQFF.

V is TRBV7-3 and J is TRBJ1-1, with D perhaps TRBD1 (5 bases). Trimming took off 2 bases at V and 5 bases at J, with 12 bases between the two ends. Germline V gene data show CDR1 as SGHTA and CDR2 as FQGTGA. This CDR3 is built from 14 residues. The CDR3 loop reads CASSLVAGRTEAFF. CDR3 DNA: TGTGCCAGCAGCTTAGTAGCAGGGAGGACTGAAGCTTTCTTT.

On this clone: Other DNA sequences in this specimen translate into the identical CDR3. The chain carries TRBV28 and TRBJ2-1; 11 bases are shared with TRBD1. After removal of 5 bases from V and 13 bases from J, the junction contained 7 bases not matched to a gene. CDR3 length equals 13 residues. The germline CDR1 and CDR2 sequences are MDHEN and SYDVKM. For the CDR3, the DNA is TGTGCCAGCAGTGGACAGGGGGCAGGGGAACAGTTCTTC. Translation: CASSGQGAGEQFF.

The chain joins TRBV5-5 to TRBJ1-2; the D gene is possibly TRBD1 (5 bases). V lost 0 bases, J lost 4 bases, and 13 bases lay in between. CDR1 and CDR2 from the germline V gene are SGHKS and YYEKEE (reference sequence). CDR3 length equals 15 residues. In DNA form, the CDR3 reads TGTGCCAGCAGCTTGGGAGACAGCCTCATCTATGGCTACACCTTC. Amino acid sequence: CASSLGDSLIYGYTF.

V and J are TRBV18 and TRBJ1-1; the D is unclear. The CDR3 runs to 12 residues. The V end lost 3 bases, the J end lost 1 base, and 3 bases lay between the germline ends. CDR1 and CDR2 (germline): KGHSH, LQKENI. The CDR3 protein is CASSPTNTEAFF. Here the CDR3 DNA reads TGTGCCAGCTCACCGACGAACACTGAAGCTTTCTTT.

V is TRBV14 and J is TRBJ2-5; TRBD2 matches at 8 bases. In germline, CDR1 is SGHDN, CDR2 FVKESK. The length of the CDR3 is 18 residues. The J segment lost 2 bases and the V segment lost 0 bases, leaving 11 bases of the junction unmatched. The CDR3 protein is CASSQDSSLAGHQETQYF. As DNA, the CDR3 is TGTGCCAGCAGCCAAGATTCGTCCCTAGCGGGTCATCAAGAGACCCAGTACTTC.

To note about this clone: At one of its ends the junction is not consistent with the germline gene, which may arise from a read error. V and J are TRBV28 and TRBJ2-5; D is perhaps TRBD1 or TRBD2 (5 bases each). The CDR3 totals 11 residues. Germline V gene lookup returns CDR1 MDHEN and CDR2 SYDVKM. The CDR3 DNA reads TGTGCCAGCAGGCAACAAGGGACCCAATACTTC. Translation: CASRQQGTQYF.

The chain has TRBV7-9 and TRBJ2-1; 10 nucleotides align to TRBD2. The CDR3 loop spans 15 amino acids. After removal of 1 base from V and 8 bases from J, the junction contained 5 bases not matched to a gene. The germline V gene has CDR1 SEHNR and CDR2 FQNEAQ (reference sequence). The CDR3 is CASSLEAGGRHEQFF. CDR3 coding DNA: TGTGCCAGCAGCTTAGAAGCGGGGGGGCGGCATGAGCAGTTCTTC. Full variable domain (remainder filled in from reference TRBV7-9 and TRBJ2-1): DTGVSQNPRHKITKRGQNVTFRCDPISEHNRLYWYRQTLGQGPEFLTYFQNEAQLEKSRLLSDRFSAERPKGSFSTLEIQRTEQGDSAMYLCASSLEAGGRHEQFFGPGTRLTVL.

The V gene is TRBV15, the J gene TRBJ1-4, with D unclear. The CDR3 loop spans 14 amino acids. The germline gives CDR1 LNHNV, CDR2 YYDKDF (reference sequence). V was shortened by 1 base and J by 2 bases, with 5 bases between the two germline ends. The CDR3 sequence is CATSRAETNEKLFF. The CDR3 nucleotides read TGTGCCACCAGCAGAGCTGAGACTAATGAAAAACTGTTTTTT.

The V gene is TRBV19, the J gene TRBJ2-3; 10 nucleotides agree with TRBD2. The CDR3 sequence is 17 residues long. J gave up 6 bases and V 7 bases, and 16 bases lay outside the gene matches. The germline gives CDR1 LNHDA, CDR2 SQIVND (reference sequence). The CDR3 region has the DNA TGTGCCAGTACCAGATACCTGCTAGCGGGAGTGCTTGATACGCAGTATTTT. Its translation: CASTRYLLAGVLDTQYF.

The V call is TRBV9, the J call TRBJ2-3; D gene unclear. This CDR3 is built from 13 residues. Germline CDR1 reads SGDLS; CDR2 reads YYNGEE. V was trimmed by 0 bases and J by 0 bases, leaving 2 bases between them. Here the CDR3 reads CASSVGSTDTQYF. CDR3 sequence (DNA): TGTGCCAGCAGCGTAGGAAGCACAGATACGCAGTATTTT. The variable domain in full, completed from reference TRBV9 and TRBJ2-3, reads DSGVTQTPKHLITATGQRVTLRCSPRSGDLSVYWYQQSLDQGLQFLIQYYNGEERAKGNILERFSAQQFPDLHSELNLSSLELGDSALYFCASSVGSTDTQYFGPGTRLTVL.

The chain joins TRBV5-1 to TRBJ2-3, with no clear D. The germline V gene has CDR1 SGHRS and CDR2 YFSETQ. This CDR3 spans 15 amino acids. The V end was cut by 0 bases, the J end by 2 bases, with 10 bases between. This chain's CDR3 is CASSLAEYHTDTQYF. CDR3 coding DNA: TGCGCCAGCAGCTTGGCCGAGTACCACACAGATACGCAGTATTTT.

The chain uses TRBV6-1 and TRBJ2-7; D call uncertain. With 3 bases removed from V and 1 base from J, the gap between germline ends came to 19 bases. Germline V gene data show CDR1 as MNHNS and CDR2 as SASEGT. This CDR3 spans 17 amino acids. CDR3 sequence (DNA): TGTGCCAGCAGTGACTTCCAGGATATGGGCCGTTCCTACGAGCAGTACTTC. This gives the protein CASSDFQDMGRSYEQYF.

The chain is built from TRBV9 and TRBJ2-3, with 7 bases that match TRBD2. The CDR3 length is 15 residues. Trimming cost V 4 bases and J 1 base; bases outside gene matches: 6. Germline V CDR1 and CDR2: SGDLS, YYNGEE. The CDR3: CASSPREGRTDTQYF. The CDR3 nucleotides read TGTGCCAGCAGCCCGAGGGAGGGCCGCACAGATACGCAGTATTTT.

The rearrangement joins TRBV10-1 to TRBJ2-3; weak D call: TRBD1 (5 bases). The ends were cut back, 3 bases at V and 2 bases at J, with 6 bases in the middle. The CDR3 runs 13 residues. CDR1 is WNHNN and CDR2 is SYGVQD in the germline V gene (reference sequence). The CDR3: CASSDRVTDTQYF. The CDR3 nucleotides are TGCGCCAGCAGTGACAGGGTCACAGATACGCAGTATTTT.

The chain uses TRBV19 and TRBJ1-1, with D possibly being TRBD1 (6 bases). This CDR3 is built from 15 residues. Germline V gene lookup returns CDR1 LNHDA and CDR2 SQIVND (reference sequence). Deletions cut 10 bases from V and 0 bases from J, with 18 bases between. As DNA, the CDR3 is TGTGCCACCACGGTGGGGGGCAGCCTGAACACTGAAGCTTTCTTT. This codes for CATTVGGSLNTEAFF.

V gene TRBV6-5 combines with J gene TRBJ2-5; D is possibly TRBD1 or TRBD2 (6 bases each). The CDR3 sequence is 16 residues long. V was cut by 0 bases and J by 3 bases, with 14 bases left in between. CDR1 is MNHEY, CDR2 SVGAGI, per germline. CDR3 sequence: CASSYSRKGGKETQYF. The CDR3 nucleotides are TGTGCCAGCAGTTACTCGAGAAAAGGGGGGAAAGAGACCCAGTACTTC.